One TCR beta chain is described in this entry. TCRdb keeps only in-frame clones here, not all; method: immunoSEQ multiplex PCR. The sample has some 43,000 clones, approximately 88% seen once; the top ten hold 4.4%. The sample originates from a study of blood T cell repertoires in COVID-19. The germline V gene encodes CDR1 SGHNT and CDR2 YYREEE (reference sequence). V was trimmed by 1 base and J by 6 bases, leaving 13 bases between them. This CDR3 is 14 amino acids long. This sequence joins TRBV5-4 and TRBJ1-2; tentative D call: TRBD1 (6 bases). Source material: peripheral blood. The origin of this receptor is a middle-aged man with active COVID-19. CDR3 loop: CASSLFGQIDGYTF. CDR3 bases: TGTGCCAGCAGCTTGTTCGGACAGATCGATGGCTACACCTTC.